This entry lists 22 T cell receptor beta chains sequenced from one sample in a study of T cells after yellow fever vaccination. TCRdb re-analysed the 5' RACE reads in MiXCR, keeping a single row per CDR3 protein. The sample consists of approximately 600,000 distinct CDR3 sequences, over 9% of them appearing once. This specimen consisted of PBMCs, obtained on the day of the yellow fever booster vaccination. The receptors were gathered from a man under 40 who received the YFV17D yellow fever vaccine.

This chain connects TRBV7-2 to TRBJ2-7, with D maybe TRBD1 (5 bases). Per germline, CDR1 SGHTA and CDR2 FQGNSA. The V and J ends lost 6 bases and 2 bases respectively, with 11 bases between them. This CDR3 region has 13 residues. The CDR3 sequence is CASRLSRAYEQYF. CDR3 coding DNA: TGTGCCAGCAGGTTGAGCAGGGCCTACGAGCAGTACTTC.

In its sample, this clonotype was seen a few times. The chain carries TRBV7-2 and TRBJ2-5; unclear D gene. The V gene's germline CDR1 is SGHTA and CDR2 FQGNSA. V was trimmed by 0 bases and J by 2 bases, leaving 10 bases between them. The CDR3 runs to 15 residues. The CDR3 sequence: CASSLAAASQETQYF. In DNA form, the CDR3 reads TGTGCCAGCAGCTTAGCGGCGGCGAGTCAAGAGACCCAGTACTTC.

The chain links TRBV7-9 to TRBJ2-7; D gene unclear. Trimming stripped 7 bases from V and 1 base from J, with 5 bases between. Germline CDR1 and CDR2: SEHNR and FQNEAQ (reference sequence). The CDR3 length is 11 residues. This CDR3 is CASTFSYEQYF. The DNA for the CDR3 is TGTGCCAGCACCTTTTCCTACGAGCAGTACTTC. Variable domain in full (rest from reference TRBV7-9 and TRBJ2-7): DTGVSQNPRHKITKRGQNVTFRCDPISEHNRLYWYRQTLGQGPEFLTYFQNEAQLEKSRLLSDRFSAERPKGSFSTLEIQRTEQGDSAMYLCASTFSYEQYFGPGTRLTVT.

In DNA form, the CDR3 reads TGCGCCAGCAGCCAAATCCCAGTCCCGGGACTAGCGGGGCACATTCAGTACTTC. Protein product: CASSQIPVPGLAGHIQYF. This sequence joins TRBV4-3 and TRBJ2-4, with 13 bases fitting TRBD2. Trimming took 2 bases from V and 8 from J; bases not matched to a gene: 12. Germline CDR1 and CDR2: LGHNA and YSLEER. The CDR3 consists of 18 residues.

This clonotype has a handful of counts. The rearrangement uses TRBV6-5 and TRBJ1-6, with no clear D. Germline CDR1 MNHEY, CDR2 SVGAGI. The ends were cut back, 0 bases at V and 7 bases at J, with 13 bases in the middle. CDR3 length: 16 amino acids. As DNA, the CDR3 is TGTGCCAGCAGTTACTCGATTTTACGGGCCAATTCACCCCTCCACTTT. Residues: CASSYSILRANSPLHF.

This clonotype has more than one count but fewer than ten. The chain combines TRBV7-8 with TRBJ1-1, with 7 bases fitting TRBD1. The length of the CDR3 is 14 residues. With 4 bases clipped from V and 1 base from J, the junction kept 3 bases outside the gene matches. The germline gives CDR1 SGHVS, CDR2 FQNEAQ. The CDR3 is CASSSRTGNTEAFF. The CDR3 nucleotides are TGTGCCAGCAGCTCGCGGACAGGGAACACTGAAGCTTTCTTT. The full variable domain, in which reference TRBV7-8 and TRBJ1-1 provide the parts outside the CDR3, is GAGVSQSPRYKVAKRGQDVALRCDPISGHVSLFWYQQALGQGPEFLTYFQNEAQLDKSGLPSDRFFAERPEGSVSTLKIQRTQQEDSAVYLCASSSRTGNTEAFFGQGTRLTVV.

This clonotype has only a few counts. This chain links TRBV10-3 with TRBJ2-5, with unresolved D. CDR3 size: 16 residues. Germline loops: CDR1 ENHRY, CDR2 SYGVKD. V was shortened by 0 bases and J by 5 bases, with 16 bases between the two germline ends. CDR3 DNA sequence: TGTGCCATCAGTGAGTCGACCCGGGCGGCTGCGGAGACCCAGTACTTC. This codes for CAISESTRAAAETQYF.

The V and J genes are TRBV5-1 and TRBJ2-7; 7 nucleotides align to TRBD2. The length of the CDR3 is 15 residues. Germline loops: CDR1 SGHRS, CDR2 YFSETQ. After removal of 0 bases from V and 6 bases from J, the junction contained 9 bases not matched to a gene. The CDR3 DNA is TGCGCCAGCAGCTTGGAGGTGGGAGGGCCCCGCGAGCAGTACTTC. Its protein product is CASSLEVGGPREQYF.

This clonotype was seen many times. V and J are TRBV5-1 and TRBJ2-7, with a tentative D call TRBD1 (5 bases). V dropped 0 bases and J dropped 6 bases, with 10 bases sitting between them. The CDR3 length is 13 residues. CDR1 is SGHRS and CDR2 is YFSETQ in the germline V gene. The CDR3 DNA sequence: TGCGCCAGCAGCTTGGGACAGAGAGTCGAGCAGTACTTC. It yields the protein CASSLGQRVEQYF.

This clonotype occurred a few times. The chain has TRBV20-1 and TRBJ2-7, with 13 bases that match TRBD2. The V segment lost 4 bases and the J segment 1 base; nucleotides outside the gene matches: 4. This CDR3 spans 15 amino acids. In germline, CDR1 is DFQATT, CDR2 SNEGSKA (reference sequence). This CDR3 reads CSATTLAGGSYEQYF. CDR3 in DNA: TGCAGTGCTACGACACTAGCGGGAGGGTCCTACGAGCAGTACTTC.

This rearrangement joins TRBV20-1 to TRBJ2-2, with 13 bases matching TRBD2. V shed 3 bases and J 1 base; nucleotides not matched to a gene: 5. Germline V lookup: CDR1 DFQATT, CDR2 SNEGSKA (reference sequence). This CDR3 has 17 residues. This CDR3 is CSARPGLAGLNTGELFF. CDR3 nucleotide sequence: TGCAGTGCTAGGCCGGGACTAGCGGGGCTGAACACCGGGGAGCTGTTTTTT.

This chain connects TRBV5-4 to TRBJ2-6, with 8 bases fitting TRBD2. CDR3 length equals 19 residues. The germline V gene encodes CDR1 SGHNT and CDR2 YYREEE (reference sequence). Losses at the gene ends were 2 bases for V and 1 base for J; bases not matched to a gene: 11. The DNA of the CDR3 is TGTGCCAGCAGCTTCGGGAGGGGGACCGGAGCTTCTGGGGCCAACGTCCTGACTTTC. Translating it yields CASSFGRGTGASGANVLTF.

This clonotype occurred once. The junction departs from germline at one end; a sequencing error may be responsible. The chain combines TRBV5-5 with TRBJ1-6, with 7 bases fitting TRBD1. Germline V gene sequence: CDR1 SGHKS, CDR2 YYEKEE (reference sequence). The length of the CDR3 is 15 residues. The CDR3 sequence is CASSLAGTDNLPLHF. CDR3 DNA: TGTGCCAGCAGCTTGGCCGGGACAGATAATTTACCCCTCCACTTT.

This clonotype was counted between two and nine times. This chain links TRBV10-3 with TRBJ1-1; D is unresolved. The CDR3 contains 14 residues. Germline V gene data show CDR1 as ENHRY and CDR2 as SYGVKD. The ends were cut back, 11 bases at V and 0 bases at J, with 16 bases in the middle. As DNA, the CDR3 is TGTGCCTCCTCCCGGGCGCAGATGAACACTGAAGCTTTCTTT. Its protein product is CASSRAQMNTEAFF.

The J gene is TRBJ2-7, the V gene TRBV11-2, with a possible D match to TRBD2 (5 bases). Germline CDR1 reads SGHAT; CDR2 reads FQNNGV. CDR3 length: 14 amino acids. V lost 4 bases and J lost 3, with 13 bases in between. CDR3 in amino acids: CASSSYDGDYEQYF. The CDR3 region has the DNA TGTGCCAGCAGCTCCTACGACGGGGACTACGAGCAGTACTTC.

This clonotype has only a few counts. This sequence joins TRBV19 and TRBJ2-1, with unresolved D. CDR1 LNHDA and CDR2 SQIVND come from the germline V gene (reference sequence). V lost 7 bases to trimming and J lost 0 bases, with 10 bases between them. The CDR3 totals 14 residues. CDR3 DNA: TGTGCCAGTATGTCTCCTGGCTCCTACAATGAGCAGTTCTTC. Protein product: CASMSPGSYNEQFF. Full variable domain (outside the CDR3, taken from reference TRBV19 and TRBJ2-1): DGGITQSPKYLFRKEGQNVTLSCEQNLNHDAMYWYRQDPGQGLRLIYYSQIVNDFQKGDIAEGYSVSREKKESFPLTVTSAQKNPTAFYLCASMSPGSYNEQFFGPGTRLTVL.

This clonotype came up many times. The rearrangement uses TRBV11-2 and TRBJ2-7; D call uncertain. CDR1 and CDR2 from the germline V gene are SGHAT and FQNNGV. The germline V and J ends were trimmed by 0 bases and 2 bases, with 11 bases remaining between them. The CDR3 extends over 15 amino acids. The CDR3 DNA reads TGTGCCAGCAGCTTAGAACCCGCGGACCCCTACGAGCAGTACTTC. Its protein product is CASSLEPADPYEQYF. Complete variable domain (other parts from reference TRBV11-2 and TRBJ2-7): EAGVAQSPRYKIIEKRQSVAFWCNPISGHATLYWYQQILGQGPKLLIQFQNNGVVDDSQLPKDRFSAERLKGVDSTLKIQPAKLEDSAVYLCASSLEPADPYEQYFGPGTRLTVT.

This clonotype was counted ten times or more. The chain combines TRBV5-1 with TRBJ2-5; D may be TRBD1 or TRBD2 (5 bases each). Between the trimmed V and J ends, which lost 4 bases and 2 bases, there was a span of 15 bases. CDR1 SGHRS and CDR2 YFSETQ come from the germline V gene. The CDR3 contains 15 residues. CDR3 DNA sequence: TGCGCCAGCAGCGTCGCCGGGACCACACAAGAGACCCAGTACTTC. Translating gives CASSVAGTTQETQYF.

This clonotype appeared many times. CDR3 region: CASSSHRLAAKNEQFF. CDR3 in DNA: TGTGCCAGCAGCTCCCATAGACTAGCGGCGAAAAATGAGCAGTTCTTC. This chain links TRBV7-3 with TRBJ2-1, with TRBD2 identical over 9 bases. J gave up 7 bases and V 4 bases, and 11 bases lay outside the gene matches. The CDR3 consists of 16 residues. Looked up from germline, CDR1 is SGHTA and CDR2 is FQGTGA.

This clonotype was observed a few times. The chain carries TRBV6-2 or TRBV6-3 and TRBJ2-1; 11 bases are shared with TRBD2. Germline assignment: CDR1 MNHEY and CDR2 SVGEGT. This CDR3 is 14 amino acids long. V shed 8 bases, J shed 6 bases, and the junction held 6 bases outside the gene matches. The DNA for the CDR3 is TGTGCCAGCCGGTTGGGACTAGCGGTCAATGAGCAGTTCTTC. Translating gives CASRLGLAVNEQFF.

This clonotype was detected only a few times. The chain employs TRBV20-1 and TRBJ2-3, with 10 nucleotides matching TRBD1. The CDR3 runs to 14 residues. Germline CDR1 is DFQATT and CDR2 is SNEGSKA (reference sequence). Losses at the gene ends were 5 bases for V and 1 base for J; bases not matched to a gene: 3. CDR3 coding DNA: TGCAGTGCTCTGACAGGGGGCCGCACAGATACGCAGTATTTT. The encoded protein is CSALTGGRTDTQYF.

A word on this clonotype: The junction and the germline gene differ at one end; a read error may be behind it. The V and J genes are TRBV20-1 and TRBJ2-3; TRBD1 matches at 7 bases. The CDR3 extends over 16 amino acids. The germline gives CDR1 DFQATT, CDR2 SNEGSKA (reference sequence). In DNA form, the CDR3 reads TGCTGTGCTACCCGGGACAGACTCCTGGTCACAGATACGCAGTATTTT. This gives the protein CCATRDRLLVTDTQYF.